The 22 T cell receptor beta chains below come from one sample, sequenced in a study of blood T cells in healthy people across ages. A second PCR, run for about 6 to 11 cycles, used a sample-barcoded 5' primer plus a J-beta primer mix. TCRdb analysed the 5' RACE reads with MiXCR anew, one entry per CDR3 protein. Counted here are fewer than 2,000,000 distinct CDR3 sequences, roughly 32% occurring once; the ten biggest clones make up around 11%. Sequenced: blood. Receptor source: a woman aged 25 to 39 in good health.

The sample holds a few counts of this clonotype. The genes are TRBV5-6 and TRBJ1-1; D remains unclear. Germline-derived CDR1 and CDR2 are SGHDT and YYEEEE. Trimming took off 3 bases at V and 0 bases at J, with 9 bases between the two ends. The CDR3 extends over 14 amino acids. Here the CDR3 reads CASSSRTLNTEAFF. The CDR3 DNA is TGTGCCAGCAGCTCACGGACCTTGAACACTGAAGCTTTCTTT.

This clonotype was seen more than once but under ten times. This rearrangement joins TRBV20-1 to TRBJ1-4; TRBD1 aligns across 8 bases. From germline, CDR1 is DFQATT and CDR2 SNEGSKA (reference sequence). Unmatched junction bases numbered 9, after V lost 4 bases and J lost 8 bases. The CDR3 is 14 residues long. The CDR3 here is CSATPAGGWEKLFF. The CDR3 DNA follows: TGCAGTGCTACGCCCGCAGGGGGCTGGGAAAAACTGTTTTTT.

This clonotype turned up a few times. The chain employs TRBV29-1 and TRBJ2-7, with D possibly called TRBD1 or TRBD2 (7 bases each). The CDR3 totals 13 residues. V was trimmed by 5 bases and J by 6 bases, leaving 17 bases between them. The germline gives CDR1 SQVTM, CDR2 ANQGSEA. The CDR3 DNA reads TGCAGCGTTTCCCCCCCAGGGGGGGTCGAGCAGTACTTC. Translation: CSVSPPGGVEQYF.

The chain employs TRBV20-1 and TRBJ1-2, with a tentative D call TRBD1 (5 bases). Deletions cut 5 bases from V and 4 bases from J, with 11 bases between. This CDR3 contains 12 residues. Germline values: CDR1 DFQATT, CDR2 SNEGSKA (reference sequence). The CDR3 DNA reads TGCAGTGCTGGAGGGGCCGGCTATGGCTACACCTTC. This codes for CSAGGAGYGYTF.

This clonotype has only a few counts. V and J are TRBV27 and TRBJ2-3; 10 nucleotides match TRBD1. Per the germline V gene, CDR1 is MNHEY and CDR2 is SMNVEV (reference sequence). V lost 8 bases, J lost 4 bases, and 6 bases stayed unmatched. This CDR3 is 14 amino acids long. CDR3 in amino acids: CASATGGSADTQYF. DNA of the CDR3: TGTGCCAGCGCGACAGGGGGCTCAGCAGATACGCAGTATTTT.

At least ten counts were recorded for this clonotype. This chain connects TRBV5-1 to TRBJ2-1; D possibly uses TRBD1 or TRBD2 (6 bases each). With 2 bases removed from V and 6 bases from J, the gap between germline ends came to 15 bases. The CDR3 length is 15 residues. The germline gives CDR1 SGHRS, CDR2 YFSETQ. CDR3 nucleotide sequence: TGCGCCAGCAGCTTAGTATTACAGGGAGGCAATGAGCAGTTCTTC. Encoded protein: CASSLVLQGGNEQFF.

This sequence joins TRBV28 and TRBJ2-1, with D perhaps being TRBD1 or TRBD2 (5 bases each). Trimming shortened V by 2 bases and J by 10 bases, and 12 bases separated the two germline ends. This CDR3 is built from 13 residues. Per germline, CDR1 MDHEN and CDR2 SYDVKM. DNA for the CDR3: TGTGCCAGCAGTTTAGAGGGGACCTCCGAGCAGTTCTTC. Translating it yields CASSLEGTSEQFF.

The chain recombines TRBV5-4 with TRBJ1-1; 7 bases are shared with TRBD1. J was trimmed by 0 bases and V by 1 base; bases with no gene match: 9. The CDR3 extends over 17 amino acids. The V gene's germline CDR1 is SGHNT and CDR2 YYREEE (reference sequence). CDR3 amino acids: CASSLRQGMGVNTEAFF. The CDR3 DNA reads as TGTGCCAGCAGCTTGAGACAGGGAATGGGTGTGAACACTGAAGCTTTCTTT.

This chain connects TRBV28 to TRBJ2-4; D is ambiguous. The J call could be wrong; TRBJ2-7 is a better fit for the DNA end. Germline loops: CDR1 MDHEN, CDR2 SYDVKM. This CDR3 comprises 13 residues. As DNA, the CDR3 is TGTGCCAGCAGTTTAGGGTACAACTGCGAGCAGTACTTC. Amino acid sequence: CASSLGYNCEQYF.

The sample holds a few counts of this clonotype. The chain joins TRBV6-6 to TRBJ2-3, with TRBD1 identical over 7 bases. The junction had 14 bases not matched to a gene; V was cut back by 6 bases and J by 2 bases. The CDR3 covers 17 residues. Germline CDR1 reads MNHNY; CDR2 reads SVGAGI (reference sequence). Here the CDR3 DNA reads TGTGCCAGCAGGCTTTTAACTCGGACAGGCCCCACAGATACGCAGTATTTT. It translates to CASRLLTRTGPTDTQYF.

This clonotype was found a few times. The J gene is TRBJ1-5, the V gene TRBV30, with D uncertain. The germline gives CDR1 GTSNPN, CDR2 SVGIG (reference sequence). The CDR3 has 14 amino acids. The germline V and J ends were trimmed by 0 bases and 0 bases, with 6 bases remaining between them. Here the CDR3 reads CAWSVVLSNQPQHF. In DNA, the CDR3 is TGTGCCTGGAGTGTAGTCCTTAGCAATCAGCCCCAGCATTTT.

V and J are TRBV6-6 and TRBJ2-1, with D hard to call. CDR1 and CDR2 from the germline V gene are MNHNY and SVGAGI (reference sequence). CDR3 length: 13 residues. Between the trimmed V and J ends, which lost 4 bases and 8 bases, there was a span of 12 bases. This CDR3 reads CASSWADQDEQFF. CDR3 bases: TGTGCCAGCAGTTGGGCAGATCAGGATGAGCAGTTCTTC.

This clonotype was detected only a few times. A single base separates this from a much larger clone, so it may be a read error. This rearrangement joins TRBV6-5 to TRBJ2-3, with D possibly matching TRBD2 (5 bases). Germline values: CDR1 MNHEY, CDR2 SVGAGI. The CDR3 length is 11 residues. The CDR3 nucleotides read TGTGTCAGCCAAAAGCGGGATACGCAGTATTTT. It yields the protein CVSQKRDTQYF.

This chain connects TRBV6-5 to TRBJ2-1; perhaps D is TRBD1 or TRBD2 (6 bases each). The CDR3 loop spans 14 amino acids. Trimming took 4 bases from V and 8 from J, leaving 15 bases between them. Germline V gene data show CDR1 as MNHEY and CDR2 as SVGAGI. The chain's CDR3 is CASSSPARGDEQFF. CDR3 nucleotide sequence: TGTGCCAGCAGTTCGCCAGCAAGGGGGGATGAGCAGTTCTTC.

The count of this clonotype is one. This chain joins TRBV20-1 and TRBJ2-1, with D tentatively TRBD1 (5 bases). Germline CDR1 and CDR2: DFQATT and SNEGSKA (reference sequence). The V and J ends lost 3 bases and 1 base respectively, with 10 bases between them. This CDR3 is built from 14 residues. The CDR3 protein is CSARGQQSYNEQFF. CDR3 nucleotides: TGCAGTGCTAGGGGGCAGCAGTCCTACAATGAGCAGTTCTTC.

This clonotype was observed a few times. The V gene is TRBV20-1, the J gene TRBJ2-1; 7 bases fit TRBD1. The V segment lost 2 bases and the J segment 3 bases; nucleotides outside the gene matches: 7. Germline CDR1 reads DFQATT; CDR2 reads SNEGSKA (reference sequence). The CDR3 has 15 residues. This chain's CDR3 is CSARKSGTVYNEQFF. Written as DNA, the CDR3 is TGCAGTGCTAGAAAAAGTGGGACAGTCTACAATGAGCAGTTCTTC.

The chain joins TRBV27 to TRBJ1-4; D not resolved. Germline-derived CDR1 and CDR2 are MNHEY and SMNVEV (reference sequence). This CDR3 contains 16 residues. V was trimmed by 5 bases and J by 0 bases, leaving 13 bases between them. CDR3 coding DNA: TGTGCCAGCAGTCCCCCTGCAGGCCCAACTAATGAAAAACTGTTTTTT. Protein product: CASSPPAGPTNEKLFF.

CDR3 residues: CSARTGGPIATNEKLFF. CDR3 coding DNA: TGCAGCGCCCGGACAGGGGGTCCCATTGCAACTAATGAAAAACTGTTTTTT. The chain is built from TRBV29-1 and TRBJ1-4; 10 bases match TRBD1. The germline gives CDR1 SQVTM, CDR2 ANQGSEA. This CDR3 is built from 17 residues. V was clipped by 7 bases and J by 0 bases; unmatched bases: 11.

Only a few counts were recorded for this clonotype. The CDR3 DNA reads TGCAGCGGGGTGCGGGGAAGTGGAGAGACCCAGTACTTC. This encodes CSGVRGSGETQYF. The chain carries TRBV29-1 and TRBJ2-5; weak D call: TRBD2 (6 bases). The CDR3 runs to 13 residues. Between the trimmed V and J ends, which lost 7 bases and 4 bases, there was a span of 16 bases. Per the germline V gene, CDR1 is SQVTM and CDR2 is ANQGSEA. The full variable domain, with the rest looked up from reference TRBV29-1 and TRBJ2-5, is SAVISQKPSRDICQRGTSLTIQCQVDSQVTMMFWYRQQPGQSLTLIATANQGSEATYESGFVIDKFPISRPNLTFSTLTVSNMSPEDSSIYLCSGVRGSGETQYFGPGTRLLVL.

The rearrangement uses TRBV27 and TRBJ2-1; 11 positions match TRBD2. Germline trimming cut 2 bases from V and 2 bases from J; bases unmatched to any gene: 8. CDR3 length: 18 amino acids. Germline loops: CDR1 MNHEY, CDR2 SMNVEV (reference sequence). The CDR3, as DNA: TGTGCCAGCAGTTTACCCCGATCTAGCGGGGGGACCTACAATGAGCAGTTCTTC. Encoded protein: CASSLPRSSGGTYNEQFF.

This clonotype was observed a few times. This chain connects TRBV7-8 to TRBJ2-7; 10 nucleotides align to TRBD1. The J segment lost 2 bases and the V segment lost 10 bases, leaving 8 bases of the junction unmatched. Per germline, CDR1 SGHVS and CDR2 FQNEAQ. The CDR3 has 14 residues. The CDR3 loop is CATAWDRGPYEQYF. Written as DNA, the CDR3 is TGTGCCACCGCCTGGGACAGGGGACCCTACGAGCAGTACTTC.

The V call is TRBV6-5, the J call TRBJ2-1; D is ambiguous. Germline values: CDR1 MNHEY, CDR2 SVGAGI. The CDR3 consists of 15 residues. Deletions cut 2 bases from V and 2 bases from J, with 10 bases between. CDR3 nucleotide sequence: TGTGCCAGCAGTTACCGACCTACACCCTACAATGAGCAGTTCTTC. This sequence encodes CASSYRPTPYNEQFF.